The present TCR beta chain was sequenced within a study of CD8+CD57+ T cells in acquired aplastic anemia. Study in general: Sorted CD4+ plus CD8+ cells gave DNA averaging around 3 ug. Study results and caveats: There were roughly 30 CD8+ CDR3 sequences that occurred in both patients and controls.

Template material for TCR beta VDJ and CDR3 profiling consisted of genomic DNA. One entry per CDR3 protein, called by TCRdb with MiXCR from the reads. Among 150,000 to 200,000 distinct CDR3 sequences listed, 40% to 50% were seen once. The CDR3 covers 10 residues. V shed 5 bases and J shed 8 bases, with 3 bases lying between them. Germline assignment: CDR1 MGHRA and CDR2 YSYEKL. The authors sequenced patients whose flow cytometry had shown CD8+CD57+ cell expansion. A note on this clonotype: Its antigen is not identified.

This chain links TRBV4-1 with TRBJ2-2, with no clear D. This TCR came from a human donor with aplastic anemia. The sequenced sample consisted of sorted CD4+, CD8+, or CD8+CD57+ T cells (not recorded which) from PBMCs. CDR3 coding DNA: TGCGCCAGCAGCGGGGGGGAGCTGTTTTTT. Translated, it gives CASSGGELFF.